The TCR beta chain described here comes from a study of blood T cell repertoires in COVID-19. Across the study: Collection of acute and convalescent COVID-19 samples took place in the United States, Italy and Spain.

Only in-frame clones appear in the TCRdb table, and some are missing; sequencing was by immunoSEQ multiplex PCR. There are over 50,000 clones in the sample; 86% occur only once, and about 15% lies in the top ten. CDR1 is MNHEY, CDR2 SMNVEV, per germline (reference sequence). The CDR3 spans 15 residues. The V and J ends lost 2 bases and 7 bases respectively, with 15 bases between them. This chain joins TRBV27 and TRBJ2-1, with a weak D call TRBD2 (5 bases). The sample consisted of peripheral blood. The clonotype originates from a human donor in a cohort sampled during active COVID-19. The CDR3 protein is CASSLIERQTNEQFF. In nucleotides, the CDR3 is TGTGCCAGCAGTTTAATTGAGCGGCAGACTAATGAGCAGTTCTTC.